These 2 T cell receptor beta chains share one sample of origin, sequenced in a study of T-cell memory formation after mild COVID-19. One entry per CDR3 protein, called by TCRdb with MiXCR from the 5' RACE reads. The table shows about 470,000 distinct CDR3 sequences, with over 15% occurring only once. The sequenced sample consisted of PBMCs or a T cell subset sorted from them (not recorded which). These receptors came from an adult woman who had mild COVID-19 (a few samples of this study predate the infection). Cell type and time point are not known.

This clonotype occurred a few times. The CDR3 DNA reads as TGCAGTGCTAGAGTTTCCCAGGGCGGCACTTACAATGAGCAGTTCTTC. It encodes CSARVSQGGTYNEQFF. V is TRBV20-1 and J is TRBJ2-1; tentatively, D is TRBD1 (5 bases). The germline V and J ends were trimmed by 1 base and 4 bases, with 17 bases remaining between them. The germline V gene encodes CDR1 DFQATT and CDR2 SNEGSKA (reference sequence). CDR3 size: 16 residues.

This clonotype was seen more than once but under ten times. The rearrangement uses TRBV9 and TRBJ2-3, with D possibly TRBD1 on 5 matching bases. There are 15 residues in the CDR3. The germline CDR1 and CDR2 sequences are SGDLS and YYNGEE. The ends were cut back, 0 bases at V and 1 base at J, with 9 bases in the middle. The CDR3 sequence: CASSVGGSRTDTQYF. The CDR3 DNA reads TGTGCCAGCAGCGTAGGGGGCTCACGCACAGATACGCAGTATTTT.